This entry lists 10 T cell receptor beta chains sequenced from one sample in a study of shared clonotypes between healthy human individuals. Some clones are missing from TCRdb's copy, which holds only in-frame ones; the method was immunoSEQ multiplex PCR. The data hold over a million clones, with 70% to 80% observed a single time. Material for sequencing was memory CD4+ T cells sorted from blood. The subset here: CD45RA-negative fraction. The receptors here all came from a man younger than 35 in good health.

Concerning this clone itself: A read error is possible here, since a much larger clone lies one base away. The chain has TRBV5-1 and TRBJ2-7, with 7 bases identical to TRBD1. From germline, CDR1 is SGHRS and CDR2 YFSETQ. The CDR3 is 13 residues long. V trimming: 3 bases; J trimming: 1 base; junction bases outside the gene matches: 1. The CDR3 loop reads CASSSGQSYEQYF. The CDR3 DNA reads TGCGCCAGCAGCTCGGGACAGTCCTACGAGCAGTACTTC.

The chain recombines TRBV5-5 with TRBJ1-4, with D maybe TRBD1 (5 bases). Germline V lookup: CDR1 SGHKS, CDR2 YYEKEE (reference sequence). V gave up 2 bases and J gave up 7 bases, with 15 bases separating them. This CDR3 spans 15 amino acids. CDR3 nucleotide sequence: TGTGCCAGCAGCTTTTGGGGCAGGGAGGGTGAAAAACTGTTTTTT. As protein: CASSFWGREGEKLFF.

This clone appeared once. V and J are TRBV5-6 and TRBJ2-7; D remains unclear. Germline V gives CDR1 SGHDT, CDR2 YYEEEE. This CDR3 is built from 14 residues. Trimming pared 2 bases from V and 3 bases from J, leaving 12 bases between. The CDR3 nucleotides are TGTGCCAGCAGCTTTGGCCAGACGTACTACGAGCAGTACTTC. Residues: CASSFGQTYYEQYF.

The genes are TRBV7-2 and TRBJ2-7; D remains unclear. Between the trimmed V and J ends, which lost 1 base and 4 bases, there was a span of 5 bases. The CDR3 has 12 residues. Germline V lookup: CDR1 SGHTA, CDR2 FQGNSA. CDR3 DNA: TGTGCCAGCAGCTTAGTCCCATACGAGCAGTACTTC. Protein product: CASSLVPYEQYF.

This clone was counted a single time. V and J are TRBV2 and TRBJ1-6; no reliable D call. Germline V gene sequence: CDR1 SNHLY, CDR2 FYNNEI. This CDR3 region has 14 residues. V lost 0 bases and J 4 bases, leaving 4 bases between the germline ends. CDR3 region: CASSEAGYNSPLHF. The CDR3, as DNA: TGTGCCAGCAGTGAAGCTGGGTATAATTCACCCCTCCACTTT. The variable domain in full, with the rest retrieved from reference TRBV2 and TRBJ1-6, is EPEVTQTPSHQVTQMGQEVILRCVPISNHLYFYWYRQILGQKVEFLVSFYNNEISEKSEIFDDQFSVERPDGSNFTLKIRSTKLEDSAMYFCASSEAGYNSPLHFGNGTRLTVT.

This chain connects TRBV6-1 to TRBJ2-7; D might be TRBD1 or TRBD2, each matching 6 bases. From germline, CDR1 is MNHNS and CDR2 SASEGT. The CDR3 loop spans 17 amino acids. Trimming cost V 2 bases and J 0 bases, with 17 bases left between them. The CDR3 loop is CASSESSVGGRSYEQYF. The CDR3 bases are TGTGCCAGCAGTGAATCGTCCGTCGGGGGCCGCTCCTACGAGCAGTACTTC.

This chain connects TRBV2 to TRBJ2-1; D might be TRBD1 (6 bases). In germline, CDR1 is SNHLY, CDR2 FYNNEI. Trimming took 7 bases from V and 6 from J, leaving 10 bases between them. The CDR3 spans 12 residues. As DNA, the CDR3 is TGTGCCAGCATACTAGGGGGCAATGAGCAGTTCTTC. This gives the protein CASILGGNEQFF.

The chain recombines TRBV25-1 with TRBJ2-7; weak D call: TRBD2 (6 bases). The V end lost 1 base, the J end lost 6 bases, and 10 bases lay between the germline ends. There are 13 residues in the CDR3. Germline CDR1 MGHDK, CDR2 SYGVNS. The CDR3 coding sequence is TGTGCCAGCAGTGAATGGAGGGACGGCGAGCAGTACTTC. Residues: CASSEWRDGEQYF.

This chain connects TRBV7-6 to TRBJ2-7; a weak D match, TRBD2 (7 bases). V lost 5 bases and J 2 bases, leaving 22 bases between the germline ends. The CDR3 loop spans 17 amino acids. Germline assignment: CDR1 SGHVS and CDR2 FNYEAQ. For the CDR3, the DNA is TGTGCCAGCAGCCCAGGTGGGGGGCGGGAGAGGGCCTACGAGCAGTACTTC. Translated: CASSPGGGRERAYEQYF.

The chain uses TRBV5-4 and TRBJ2-6; TRBD1 aligns across 9 bases. With 7 bases clipped from V and 0 bases from J, the junction kept 8 bases outside the gene matches. In germline, CDR1 is SGHNT, CDR2 YYREEE (reference sequence). The CDR3 is made up of 17 amino acids. CDR3 loop: CASRLGQGSSGANVLTF. CDR3 DNA: TGTGCCAGCCGCCTAGGACAGGGGAGCTCTGGGGCCAACGTCCTGACTTTC.